These T cell receptor beta chains were read from a single sample in a study of blood T cell repertoires in COVID-19. The protocol was immunoSEQ multiplex PCR, while the TCRdb copy is restricted to in-frame clones and leaves out a portion. Here the sample spans about 140,000 clones, approximately 81% being singletons. Sequences were obtained from PBMCs or T cells enriched from blood (not recorded which). The receptors come from a man aged 35 to 55 with acute COVID-19. CDR3s include the opening cysteine and the closing phenylalanine or tryptophan. The D gene is left open where the match is weak. Clone size is not always given. Where it is, it says once, few, many or a class for expanded clones.

d_gene	v_gene	j_gene	abundance	CDR3aa	CDR3nt
NA	TRBV15	TRBJ2-5	NA	CATSTGQMIETQYF	TGTGCCACCAGCACTGGACAGATGATAGAGACCCAGTACTTC
TRBD1	TRBV29-1	TRBJ1-2	NA	CSGQTGWNYGYTF	TGCAGCGGCCAGACAGGGTGGAACTATGGCTACACCTTC
NA	TRBV6-2/TRBV6-3	TRBJ2-3	NA	CASSYRDKSTDTQYF	TGTGCCAGCAGTTACCGGGACAAAAGCACAGATACGCAGTATTTT
TRBD2	TRBV4-1	TRBJ2-7	NA	CASSPGIAGKQYF	TGCGCCAGCAGTCCCGGGATAGCGGGAAAGCAGTACTTC
NA	TRBV11-2	TRBJ2-2	NA	CASSNYPRGLSGELFF	TGTGCCAGCAGCAATTATCCCCGGGGGTTGAGCGGGGAGCTGTTTTTT
TRBD2	TRBV28	TRBJ2-3	NA	CASSPPGAGGTDTQYF	TGTGCCAGCAGTCCCCCCGGAGCGGGGGGCACAGATACGCAGTATTTT
NA	TRBV30	TRBJ1-2	NA	CAWSVLGRNYGYTF	TGTGCCTGGAGTGTACTAGGTCGGAACTATGGCTACACCTTC
TRBD1	TRBV6-5	TRBJ2-1	NA	CASKTGGLSYNEQFF	TGTGCCAGCAAAACAGGGGGGCTTTCCTACAATGAGCAGTTCTTC
NA	TRBV29-1	TRBJ1-1	NA	CSVEDQRVATEAFF	TGCAGCGTTGAAGATCAGAGGGTTGCCACTGAAGCTTTCTTT
NA	TRBV2	TRBJ1-1	NA	CASRVTVNSEAFF	TGTGCCAGCAGGGTTACAGTGAACTCTGAAGCTTTCTTT
TRBD1	TRBV11-2	TRBJ1-4	once	CASSPTGTGAHEKLFF	TGTGCCAGCAGCCCTACGGGGACAGGCGCCCATGAAAAACTGTTTTTT
TRBD1	TRBV11-2	TRBJ2-5	once	CASISDRGIIETQYF	TGTGCCAGCATCTCCGACAGGGGGATTATAGAGACCCAGTACTTC
TRBD1	TRBV19	TRBJ2-7	NA	CASSPDREKYEQYF	TGTGCCAGTTCTCCCGACAGGGAAAAATACGAGCAGTACTTC
TRBD1	TRBV5-4	TRBJ1-4	NA	CASSLPQGGNEKLFF	TGTGCCAGCAGCTTGCCGCAGGGGGGTAATGAAAAACTGTTTTTT
NA	TRBV5-6	TRBJ2-2	NA	CASSLEEGANTGELFF	TGTGCCAGCAGCTTGGAAGAGGGGGCGAACACCGGGGAGCTGTTTTTT
NA	TRBV7-9	TRBJ2-7	NA	CASSLQRKYEQYF	TGTGCCAGCAGCTTGCAGCGCAAGTACGAGCAGTACTTC
TRBD2	TRBV27	TRBJ2-2	NA	CASSQERGDTGELFF	TGTGCCAGCAGCCAAGAGCGGGGGGACACCGGGGAGCTGTTTTTT
NA	TRBV6-5	TRBJ2-3	NA	CASSSPLTSSTDTQYF	TGTGCCAGCAGTTCCCCTTTAACTTCTAGCACAGATACGCAGTATTTT
NA	TRBV6-6	TRBJ2-3	NA	CASNPGLSTDTQYF	TGTGCCAGCAATCCGGGACTTTCCACAGATACGCAGTATTTT
NA	TRBV30	TRBJ1-3	NA	CAWGQKNTIYF	TGTGCCTGGGGACAGAAGAACACCATATATTTT
TRBD2	TRBV9	TRBJ2-1	NA	CASSVDLDGGGSYNEQFF	TGTGCCAGCAGCGTAGACCTTGATGGCGGGGGTTCCTACAATGAGCAGTTCTTC
TRBD2	TRBV11-2	TRBJ2-3	NA	CASSLGTSGGADTQYF	TGTGCCAGCAGCCTGGGGACTAGCGGGGGCGCAGATACGCAGTATTTT
NA	TRBV5-5	TRBJ2-3	NA	CASSLEGGTLTDTQYF	TGTGCCAGCAGCTTGGAAGGCGGGACTCTCACAGATACGCAGTATTTT
TRBD1	TRBV24-1	TRBJ2-5	NA	CATSDLGTGETQYF	TGTGCCACCAGTGATTTGGGGACAGGTGAGACCCAGTACTTC
TRBD2	TRBV7-2	TRBJ2-1	NA	CASSFGAGGLNEQFF	TGTGCCAGCAGCTTTGGAGCGGGGGGGCTTAATGAGCAGTTCTTC
NA	TRBV3-1/TRBV3-2	TRBJ2-5	NA	CASSQDNGAGTQYF	TGTGCCAGCAGCCAAGATAACGGAGCGGGGACCCAGTACTTC
NA	TRBV2	TRBJ1-4	NA	CASSVLQGGDGLFF	TGTGCCAGCAGTGTCCTACAGGGTGGGGATGGACTGTTTTTT
NA	TRBV4-1	TRBJ2-7	once	CASSRVGLVSYEQYF	TGCGCCAGCAGCCGGGTTGGACTTGTCTCCTACGAGCAGTACTTC
NA	TRBV6-5	TRBJ1-2	NA	CASTTPGGARYGYTF	TGTGCCAGCACCACGCCTGGTGGGGCCCGCTATGGCTACACCTTC
TRBD2	TRBV19	TRBJ2-1	NA	CASSETAGGPDNEQFF	TGTGCCAGTAGTGAAACAGCGGGAGGGCCTGACAATGAGCAGTTCTTC
TRBD2	TRBV4-3	TRBJ2-1	NA	CASSQEASGRYNEQFF	TGCGCCAGCAGCCAAGAGGCTAGCGGAAGATACAATGAGCAGTTCTTC
TRBD2	TRBV13	TRBJ2-1	NA	CASSSRGTTNEQFF	TGTGCCAGCAGCAGCCGAGGGACTACAAATGAGCAGTTCTTC
TRBD1	TRBV28	TRBJ1-5	NA	CASSLSPDRAEQPQHF	TGTGCCAGCAGTTTGTCTCCCGACAGGGCAGAACAGCCCCAGCATTTT
TRBD1	TRBV6-5	TRBJ1-2	few	CASSYSTQGLGGYTF	TGTGCCAGCAGTTACTCGACACAGGGGTTGGGTGGCTACACCTTC
NA	TRBV4-3	TRBJ2-2	few	CASSQDQAPPYTGELFF	TGCGCCAGCAGCCAAGATCAAGCCCCTCCGTACACCGGGGAGCTGTTTTTT
TRBD1	TRBV7-8	TRBJ1-1	NA	CASSSLRGQGRAEAFF	TGTGCCAGCAGCTCCCTACGGGGACAGGGGAGGGCTGAAGCTTTCTTT
NA	TRBV5-1	TRBJ2-3	NA	CASSLVSDTDTQYF	TGCGCCAGCAGCTTGGTCAGCGACACAGATACGCAGTATTTT
NA	TRBV6-2/TRBV6-3	TRBJ2-5	NA	CASSYSGLETQYF	TGTGCCAGCAGTTACTCGGGCTTAGAGACCCAGTACTTC
NA	TRBV24-1	TRBJ2-1	NA	CATSANYEQFF	TGTGCCACCAGTGCTAATTATGAGCAGTTCTTC
NA	TRBV7-9	TRBJ1-1	NA	CASSFPGGRTEAFF	TGTGCCAGCAGTTTTCCCGGGGGGCGGACTGAAGCTTTCTTT
NA	TRBV28	TRBJ2-1	NA	CATKGEGDYNEQFF	TGTGCCACCAAAGGGGAGGGGGATTACAATGAGCAGTTCTTC
NA	TRBV5-1	TRBJ2-7	NA	CASSLDQLQTYEQYF	TGCGCCAGCAGCTTGGATCAGTTACAGACCTACGAGCAGTACTTC
NA	TRBV7-2	TRBJ2-2	NA	CASSLVQDRELFF	TGTGCCAGCAGCTTAGTACAGGACCGGGAGCTGTTTTTT
NA	TRBV28	TRBJ1-5	few	CASNLGTLTDQPQHF	TGTGCCAGCAACCTCGGGACTTTAACGGATCAGCCCCAGCATTTT
NA	TRBV27	TRBJ1-2	NA	CASSSSGRGYGYTF	NA
TRBD1	TRBV11-2	TRBJ2-2	NA	CASSPGAGQGLSGELFF	TGTGCCAGCAGCCCTGGAGCGGGACAGGGGTTGTCCGGGGAGCTGTTTTTT
NA	TRBV10-2	TRBJ2-7	once	CASSESAAPRYEQYF	TGCGCCAGCAGTGAGTCGGCAGCGCCGCGATACGAGCAGTACTTC
TRBD1	TRBV13	TRBJ1-5	medium-sized	CASSLGQRGPLSF	TGTGCCAGCAGCTTAGGCCAGAGGGGGCCCCTGTCATTT
NA	TRBV6-5	TRBJ1-1	NA	CASSYSILAQNTEAFF	TGTGCCAGCAGTTACTCGATTCTTGCACAGAACACTGAAGCTTTCTTT